This T cell receptor beta chain emerged from a study of blood T cell repertoires in COVID-19. Sequenced by immunoSEQ multiplex PCR; TCRdb stores in-frame clones only, minus some. Altogether a few hundred thousand clones are present, about 88% being singletons, with the ten largest covering about 4%. The CDR3 sequence is 17 residues long. The V and J ends lost 1 base and 0 bases, in that order; junction bases with no gene match: 5. Per the germline V gene, CDR1 is SGHTA and CDR2 is FQGTGA. The rearrangement uses TRBV7-3 and TRBJ2-2; 7 nucleotides align to TRBD2. The sample was PBMCs or T cells enriched from blood (not recorded which). This clonotype was obtained from a woman in her 30s who had been exposed to COVID-19. The CDR3 is CASSLIAAGPNTGELFF. The CDR3 DNA sequence: TGTGCCAGCAGCTTAATTGCAGCGGGGCCGAACACCGGGGAGCTGTTTTTT.